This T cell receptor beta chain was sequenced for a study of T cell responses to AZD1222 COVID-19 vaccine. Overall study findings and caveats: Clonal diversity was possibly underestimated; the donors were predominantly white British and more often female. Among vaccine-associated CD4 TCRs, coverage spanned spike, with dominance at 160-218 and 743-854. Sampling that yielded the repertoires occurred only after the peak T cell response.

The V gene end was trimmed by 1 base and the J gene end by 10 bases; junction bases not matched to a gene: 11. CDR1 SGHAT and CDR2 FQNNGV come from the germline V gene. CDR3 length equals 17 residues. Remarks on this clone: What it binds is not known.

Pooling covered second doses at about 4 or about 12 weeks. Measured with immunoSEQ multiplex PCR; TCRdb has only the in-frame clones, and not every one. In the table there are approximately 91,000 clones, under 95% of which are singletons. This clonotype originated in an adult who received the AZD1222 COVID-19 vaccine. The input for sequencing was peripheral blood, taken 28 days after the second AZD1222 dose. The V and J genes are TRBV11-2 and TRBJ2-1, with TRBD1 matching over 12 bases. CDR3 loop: CASSLGGMGQGAWEQFF. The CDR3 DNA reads TGTGCCAGCAGCTTAGGAGGGATGGGACAGGGGGCGTGGGAGCAGTTCTTC.